The T cell receptor beta chain described here comes from a study of human T cells and chemical hapten exposure. Turning to the study itself: Per-sample TCR yields varied mainly from small pooled library volume differences.

Time point in this sample: patch test 2, 6 weeks after DPC sensitization. Stated treatment: therapeutic diphenylcyclopropenone sensitization with weekly scalp DPC. Using its own MiXCR run on the RACE reads, TCRdb lists one record per CDR3 protein. The table has about 400,000 distinct CDR3 sequences, around 6% seen once. This clonotype turned up a few times. The CDR3 is 15 amino acids. Germline lookup yields CDR1 SEHNR and CDR2 FQNEAQ (reference sequence). V was pared by 3 bases and J by 3 bases, with 14 bases between. The TCR sequence derives from a woman between 18 and 30 years old with alopecia areata. Some clones in this sample may be carry-over from other donors' samples. Sequenced material: whole blood, taken in connection with sensitization to the hapten diphenylcyclopropenone (DPC). The chain employs TRBV7-9 and TRBJ1-1, with TRBD1 as a possible D gene (5 bases). The CDR3 is CASSFGADMDTEAFF. CDR3 DNA sequence: TGTGCCAGCAGCTTCGGGGCAGATATGGACACTGAAGCTTTCTTT.